Presented here are 17 T cell receptor beta chains from one specimen sequenced in a study of blood T cell repertoires in COVID-19. Measured with immunoSEQ multiplex PCR; TCRdb has only the in-frame clones, and not every one. The sample has around 200,000 clones; 86% are singletons. Material: PBMCs or T cells enriched from blood (not recorded which). The source is a woman aged 25 to 39 who had been exposed to COVID-19.

Worth noting for this clone: Other DNA sequences in this specimen translate into the identical CDR3. The chain is built from TRBV24-1 and TRBJ1-1; D is perhaps TRBD1 (6 bases). The CDR3 totals 12 residues. The V end lost 5 bases, the J end lost 6 bases, and 9 bases lay between the germline ends. Germline V gene data show CDR1 as KGHDR and CDR2 as SFDVKD. The CDR3 sequence is CATSGGGPEAFF. CDR3 sequence (DNA): TGTGCCACCAGTGGGGGGGGGCCTGAAGCTTTCTTT.

The chain links TRBV24-1 to TRBJ2-1, with 7 bases matching TRBD1. The CDR3 is made up of 14 amino acids. The germline CDR1 and CDR2 sequences are KGHDR and SFDVKD. Trimming at V came to 5 bases and at J to 8 bases, leaving 8 bases not matched to a gene. CDR3 in DNA: TGTGCCACCAGTGCGAGGGGGCGGCGGGATGAGCAGTTCTTC. Translated: CATSARGRRDEQFF.

This clone was observed a few times. The V and J genes are TRBV10-1 and TRBJ1-1; a weak D match, TRBD1 (6 bases). This CDR3 has 14 residues. The germline CDR1 and CDR2 sequences are WNHNN and SYGVQD (reference sequence). The ends were cut back, 4 bases at V and 1 base at J, with 10 bases in the middle. The CDR3 reads CASSVGQTNTEAFF. The CDR3 bases are TGCGCCAGCAGTGTGGGACAAACGAACACTGAAGCTTTCTTT.

This clone turned up a few times. J is TRBJ1-2 and V is TRBV9; 9 bases agree with TRBD1. Germline CDR1 is SGDLS and CDR2 is YYNGEE. This CDR3 contains 15 residues. Trimming removed 3 bases from V and 2 bases from J; junction bases left unmatched: 5. CDR3 DNA sequence: TGTGCCAGCAGCGAAACCGGGACAGGGAACTATGGCTACACCTTC. It is translated as CASSETGTGNYGYTF.

The chain links TRBV6-5 to TRBJ1-2; 7 bases are a match to TRBD1. V shed 6 bases and J 3 bases; nucleotides not matched to a gene: 4. Germline-derived CDR1 and CDR2 are MNHEY and SVGAGI. The CDR3 runs to 13 residues. The CDR3 nucleotides read TGTGCCAGCAGGGGAACAGGGGACTATGGCTACACCTTC. Residues: CASRGTGDYGYTF.

This rearrangement joins TRBV30 to TRBJ1-5, with TRBD1 identical over 8 bases. The V and J ends lost 0 bases and 3 bases, in that order; junction bases with no gene match: 10. Germline V gene data show CDR1 as GTSNPN and CDR2 as SVGIG (reference sequence). This CDR3 contains 17 residues. CDR3 sequence reads: CAWSVNRGGGINQPQHF. CDR3 nucleotides: TGTGCCTGGAGTGTAAACAGGGGGGGAGGGATCAATCAGCCCCAGCATTTT.

This sequence joins TRBV4-1 and TRBJ2-3, with 11 positions matching TRBD2. Trimming took 1 base from V and 3 from J; bases not matched to a gene: 3. The CDR3 has 16 residues. Germline V gene data show CDR1 as MGHRA and CDR2 as YSYEKL. The chain's CDR3 is CASSQVSGGATDTQYF. The CDR3 DNA reads as TGCGCCAGCAGCCAAGTTAGCGGGGGGGCAACAGATACGCAGTATTTT.

The V gene is TRBV7-2, the J gene TRBJ2-3; weak D call: TRBD2 (5 bases). The V gene lost 2 bases and the J gene lost 0 bases, with 9 bases spanning the gap. This CDR3 has 15 residues. Germline CDR1 and CDR2: SGHTA and FQGNSA. CDR3 DNA: TGTGCCAGCAGCTTATGGCGAGGGAGCACAGATACGCAGTATTTT. Translated: CASSLWRGSTDTQYF.

The chain carries TRBV7-6 and TRBJ1-5; 8 bases are shared with TRBD1. The CDR3 length is 20 residues. Germline V gene lookup returns CDR1 SGHVS and CDR2 FNYEAQ. After removal of 1 base from V and 0 bases from J, the junction contained 14 bases not matched to a gene. CDR3 DNA: TGTGCCAGCAGCTTAGAGGTGGTCGACAGGGGTTACGATAGCAATCAGCCCCAGCATTTT. It specifies CASSLEVVDRGYDSNQPQHF.

CDR3 in amino acids: CASSQDRGGGITDTQYF. The CDR3 nucleotides are TGTGCCAGCAGCCAAGATAGGGGCGGGGGGATCACAGATACGCAGTATTTT. The chain uses TRBV4-2 and TRBJ2-3; TRBD2 aligns across 8 bases. The CDR3 length is 17 residues. Germline V gene sequence: CDR1 LGHNA, CDR2 YNFKEQ. V lost 0 bases and J lost 2; bases outside the gene matches: 7.

V and J are TRBV10-3 and TRBJ1-5, with 7 nucleotides matching TRBD1. The ends lost 4 bases at V and 5 bases at J; junction bases unmatched: 5. Germline V gene data show CDR1 as ENHRY and CDR2 as SYGVKD. The CDR3 runs to 14 residues. Written as DNA, the CDR3 is TGTGCCATCAGTGGGGACAGTAGTTATCAGCCCCAGCATTTT. It is translated as CAISGDSSYQPQHF.

This clone was recorded only once. This sample also contains other DNA sequences that code for the same CDR3. V usage is TRBV30 and J usage is TRBJ2-7; D gene ambiguous. Germline V lookup: CDR1 GTSNPN, CDR2 SVGIG (reference sequence). The CDR3 runs to 13 residues. Trimming cost V 0 bases and J 0 bases, with 6 bases left between them. As DNA, the CDR3 is TGTGCCTGGAGTGTATTCAGCTCCTACGAGCAGTACTTC. Protein sequence: CAWSVFSSYEQYF.

This sequence joins TRBV15 and TRBJ1-2, with D hard to call. From germline, CDR1 is LNHNV and CDR2 YYDKDF (reference sequence). The CDR3 is 15 residues long. The V end lost 1 base, the J end lost 8 bases, and 17 bases lay between the germline ends. CDR3 in DNA: TGTGCCACCAGCAGAGCCACACAAGGAGAGAGGGGCTACACCTTC. Translating gives CATSRATQGERGYTF.

The chain couples TRBV27 to TRBJ1-2; 9 nucleotides align to TRBD1. Germline CDR1 reads MNHEY; CDR2 reads SMNVEV (reference sequence). The V gene end was trimmed by 6 bases and the J gene end by 0 bases; junction bases not matched to a gene: 2. This CDR3 region has 14 residues. The CDR3 spells CASSHRGPNYGYTF. The CDR3 region has the DNA TGTGCCAGCAGCCACAGGGGGCCTAACTATGGCTACACCTTC.

V is TRBV7-9 and J is TRBJ2-2, with D uncertain. The germline CDR1 and CDR2 sequences are SEHNR and FQNEAQ (reference sequence). The CDR3 totals 14 residues. Deletions cut 1 base from V and 1 base from J, with 4 bases between. The CDR3 reads CASSLGQNTGELFF. As DNA, the CDR3 is TGTGCCAGCAGCTTAGGACAGAACACCGGGGAGCTGTTTTTT.

This clone was seen a handful of times. This sequence may be a read error, since a much larger clone differs from it by one base. This chain uses TRBV6-5 with TRBJ1-5, with 7 bases fitting TRBD1. Germline CDR1 MNHEY, CDR2 SVGAGI. The CDR3 is 13 residues long. V lost 2 bases and J lost 5; bases outside the gene matches: 0. The CDR3 reads CASSYDRDQPQHF. CDR3 sequence (DNA): TGTGCCAGCAGTTACGACAGGGATCAGCCCCAGCATTTT.

This chain connects TRBV5-1 to TRBJ2-1; 7 bases agree with TRBD1. The germline gives CDR1 SGHRS, CDR2 YFSETQ. CDR3 length equals 14 residues. J was trimmed by 7 bases and V by 6 bases; bases with no gene match: 10. In DNA form, the CDR3 reads TGCGCCAGCAAGTCGACAGGGATAGGAAATGAGCAGTTCTTC. Translating gives CASKSTGIGNEQFF.